The source of this T cell receptor beta chain is a study of regulatory T cells in long-lasting Graves disease. Study-level points and caveats: Not thyroid tissue but only peripheral blood was studied.

The CDR3 is 15 residues long. V was trimmed by 7 bases and J by 0 bases, leaving 15 bases between them. Germline assignment: CDR1 LNHDA and CDR2 SQIVND (reference sequence). As regards this clonotype: The antigen is not known.

Time point given: newly diagnosed GD, antithyroid drugs for less than 3 months. Construction of the TCR library relied on RNA isolated from PBMCs. It was by American Thyroid Association guidelines that Graves' disease was diagnosed. Those enrolled as patients came out of an endocrinology department in Xi'an, China. CDR3 regions were amplified by Arm-PCR using iRepertoire HTBI primers to build TCR beta libraries. TCRdb reprocessed the multiplex PCR reads via MiXCR and lists one record per CDR3 protein. The profile shows around 460,000 distinct CDR3 sequences, less than 15% of them singletons. This sample was also put to use in a study of T cells in Graves' hyperthyroidism and ophthalmopathy. That paper notes: Patients showing uncontrolled infection, other autoimmune disease, pregnancy or lactation were ineligible.

The TCR originated in a woman aged 45-59 years with Graves disease. This specimen consisted of peripheral blood mononuclear cells (PBMCs), obtained at new diagnosis, from a patient treated with antithyroid drugs. The V gene is TRBV19, the J gene TRBJ1-1; D possibly corresponds to TRBD1 (5 bases). For the CDR3, the DNA is TGTGCCAGTAAGCCCCAGGGCGCGATGAACACTGAAGCTTTCTTT. It is translated as CASKPQGAMNTEAFF.